This TCR beta chain is from a study of cytomegalovirus exposure and HLA in healthy donors. Study-level background: The early release's HLA-typed donors yielded 80 million to 95 million unique TCRs.

Primers included in the PCR were 60 Vbeta and 13 Jbeta primers. TCRdb keeps only in-frame clones here, not all; method: immunoSEQ multiplex PCR. The sample contains about 170,000 clones, around 80% of which appear only once. The germline gives CDR1 SGHTA, CDR2 FQGNSA. V shed 6 bases and J 3 bases; nucleotides not matched to a gene: 10. CDR3 length: 15 residues. The clonotype was recovered from a boy aged 2 to 10 in good health and CMV-seronegative. The chain carries TRBV7-2 and TRBJ2-7, with 8 nucleotides matching TRBD2. The sample consisted of PBMCs. The CDR3 is CASSSGTRKGYEQYF. The DNA for the CDR3 is TGTGCCAGCAGTTCCGGGACTAGGAAAGGCTACGAGCAGTACTTC.